One sample yielded the 10 T cell receptor beta chains listed below, sequenced in a study of blood T cell repertoires in COVID-19. Assay: immunoSEQ multiplex PCR; the TCRdb copy retains only in-frame clones and omits some. The sample holds approximately 130,000 clones, under 85% seen once. Sequences were obtained from PBMCs or T cells enriched from blood (not recorded which). The receptor source for this set is a man aged 25-45 years who had recovered from COVID-19.

This clone was seen a single time. V usage is TRBV6-5 and J usage is TRBJ1-2; 8 nucleotides match TRBD1. Germline V gives CDR1 MNHEY, CDR2 SVGAGI. The CDR3 spans 15 residues. J was trimmed by 3 bases and V by 5 bases; bases with no gene match: 8. The CDR3 nucleotides are TGTGCCAGCAGTCGACAGGGGTGGGGGGACTATGGCTACACCTTC. It codes for CASSRQGWGDYGYTF.

The table lists this clone with a count of one. V usage is TRBV18 and J usage is TRBJ1-1; D is unresolved. This CDR3 has 12 residues. Germline values: CDR1 KGHSH, CDR2 LQKENI. V was cut by 1 base and J by 5 bases, with 5 bases left in between. CDR3 in amino acids: CASSPLATEAFF. The CDR3, as DNA: TGTGCCAGCTCACCACTGGCAACTGAAGCTTTCTTT.

V usage is TRBV11-2 and J usage is TRBJ1-6; D is ambiguous. Trimming cost V 3 bases and J 8 bases, with 5 bases left between them. In germline, CDR1 is SGHAT, CDR2 FQNNGV. CDR3 length: 12 amino acids. The DNA for the CDR3 is TGTGCCAGCAGCTTTTCTGATTCACCCCTCCACTTT. Translation: CASSFSDSPLHF.

This chain links TRBV9 with TRBJ1-2, with 9 bases matching TRBD1. Germline CDR1 SGDLS, CDR2 YYNGEE. V was clipped by 1 base and J by 8 bases; unmatched bases: 3. This CDR3 spans 13 amino acids. As DNA, the CDR3 is TGTGCCAGCAGCGTATCCACAGGGGGCGGCTACACCTTC. Protein product: CASSVSTGGGYTF.

This clone was seen at least ten times. The V and J genes are TRBV6-5 and TRBJ2-3; 11 positions match TRBD2. The CDR3 runs 15 residues. V lost 4 bases, J lost 0 bases, and 0 bases stayed unmatched. Looked up from germline, CDR1 is MNHEY and CDR2 is SVGAGI. CDR3 sequence: CASSWTSGSTDTQYF. The CDR3 coding sequence is TGTGCCAGCAGTTGGACTAGCGGGAGCACAGATACGCAGTATTTT.

This clone was observed a handful of times. J is TRBJ1-6 and V is TRBV19, with D possibly being TRBD1 (6 bases). V was trimmed by 3 bases and J by 7 bases, leaving 10 bases between them. Germline lookup yields CDR1 LNHDA and CDR2 SQIVND (reference sequence). The CDR3 has 14 residues. The CDR3 DNA reads as TGTGCCAGTAGTATTGGACAGAAAAATTCACCCCTCCACTTT. It translates to CASSIGQKNSPLHF.

This chain connects TRBV10-2 to TRBJ2-7; 7 nucleotides line up with TRBD1. Germline trimming cut 6 bases from V and 0 bases from J; bases unmatched to any gene: 2. The germline gives CDR1 WSHSY, CDR2 SAAADI. This CDR3 is built from 13 residues. CDR3 amino acids: CASRGDSSYEQYV. DNA for the CDR3: TGCGCCAGCAGGGGGGACAGCTCCTACGAGCAGTACGTC.

The CDR3: CASSHLAGNSNEQFF. DNA of the CDR3: TGTGCCAGCAGCCACCTAGCGGGCAACAGCAATGAGCAGTTCTTC. V gene TRBV27 combines with J gene TRBJ2-1; 8 nucleotides align to TRBD2. The CDR3 consists of 15 residues. CDR1 is MNHEY and CDR2 is SMNVEV in the germline V gene (reference sequence). V trimming: 6 bases; J trimming: 6 bases; junction bases outside the gene matches: 10.

The chain has TRBV5-5 and TRBJ1-2, with 11 bases fitting TRBD1. Germline V gene lookup returns CDR1 SGHKS and CDR2 YYEKEE (reference sequence). J was trimmed by 7 bases and V by 0 bases; bases with no gene match: 5. The CDR3 has 15 residues. CDR3 bases: TGTGCCAGCAGCTTGGAAGGACAGGGGGCGCGTGGCTACACCTTC. Translated, it gives CASSLEGQGARGYTF.

The chain joins TRBV19 to TRBJ1-1; 11 bases map to TRBD1. Trimming at V came to 2 bases and at J to 3 bases, leaving 14 bases not matched to a gene. CDR1 is LNHDA, CDR2 SQIVND, per germline (reference sequence). This CDR3 comprises 19 residues. The chain's CDR3 is CASSITPPGQGAKDTEAFF. In DNA, the CDR3 is TGTGCCAGTAGTATAACTCCCCCCGGACAGGGGGCAAAAGACACTGAAGCTTTCTTT.